The source of this TCR beta chain is a study of OX40 agonist ivuxolimab in advanced cancers. Study in general: Ivuxolimab doses were 0.01, 0.1, 0.3, 1.5, 3 or 10 mg/kg every 2 weeks.

Some clones are missing from TCRdb's copy, which holds only in-frame ones; the method was immunoSEQ multiplex PCR. The sample records tens of thousands of clones, around 87% being singletons. Blood samples were obtained at baseline, cycle 4 day 1, and cycle 7 day 1. Study-wide points: At doses 0.1 to 3.0 mg/kg, CD4+ and CD8+ clones expanded. The mean number of expanded clones was higher in CD8+ T cells than in CD4+.

About this clone: What it binds is not known.

The germline gives CDR1 SGHRS, CDR2 YFSETQ. Trimming removed 0 bases from V and 4 bases from J, with 14 bases in between. The CDR3 totals 15 residues. Specimen: CD4+ or CD8+ T cells sorted from blood, collected in a trial of the OX40 agonist ivuxolimab. The chain couples TRBV5-1 to TRBJ2-7; tentatively, D is TRBD1 (6 bases). The receptor comes from an adult with an advanced solid tumor such as melanoma, head and neck, liver or kidney cancer. The CDR3 sequence is CASSLDQGPIYEQYV. The CDR3 DNA reads TGCGCCAGCAGCTTGGATCAGGGGCCAATATACGAGCAGTACGTC.